The clone carrying this T cell receptor (beta chain) came up a few times. Its antigen is currently unknown. This sample is part of a study of early T cells in non-severe SARS-CoV-2 infection. Broader study findings: Anti-spike CD8 responses were favored by VDJdb matching, which missed private and CD4 specificities.

V shed 6 bases, J shed 0 bases, and the junction held 4 bases outside the gene matches. This CDR3 spans 14 amino acids. Germline V gene sequence: CDR1 DFQATT, CDR2 SNEGSKA (reference sequence). Separate cDNA molecules each had unique molecular identifiers attached to them. TCRdb analysed the 5' RACE reads with MiXCR anew, one entry per CDR3 protein. The sample has tens of thousands of distinct CDR3 sequences; 9.5% are singletons. Sequenced sample: whole blood. This TCR was sampled from an adult who was a healthcare worker with PCR-confirmed SARS-CoV-2 infection or an uninfected control (not recorded which). V is TRBV20-1 and J is TRBJ2-3, with 9 positions matching TRBD2. In nucleotides, the CDR3 is TGCAGTGCGACTAGCGGAGCTAGCACAGATACGCAGTATTTT. Protein sequence: CSATSGASTDTQYF.